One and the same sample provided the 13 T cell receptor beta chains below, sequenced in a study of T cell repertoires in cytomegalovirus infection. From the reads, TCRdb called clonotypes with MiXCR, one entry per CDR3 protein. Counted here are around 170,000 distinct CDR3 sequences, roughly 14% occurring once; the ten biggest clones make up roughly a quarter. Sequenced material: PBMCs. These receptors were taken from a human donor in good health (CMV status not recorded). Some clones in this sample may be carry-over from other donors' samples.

CDR3 sequence: CASSPGLASPEQFF. The CDR3 DNA sequence: TGTGCCAGCAGTCCGGGACTAGCGTCGCCTGAGCAGTTCTTC. The rearrangement uses TRBV28 and TRBJ2-1; 10 nucleotides agree with TRBD2. This CDR3 contains 14 residues. CDR1 is MDHEN and CDR2 is SYDVKM in the germline V gene. Trimming cost V 5 bases and J 9 bases; bases outside gene matches: 7.

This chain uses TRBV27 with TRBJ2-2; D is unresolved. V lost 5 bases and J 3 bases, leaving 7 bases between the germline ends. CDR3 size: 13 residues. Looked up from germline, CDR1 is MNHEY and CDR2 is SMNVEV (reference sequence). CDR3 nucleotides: TGTGCCAGCAGTGTCTATTACACCGGGGAGCTGTTTTTT. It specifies CASSVYYTGELFF.

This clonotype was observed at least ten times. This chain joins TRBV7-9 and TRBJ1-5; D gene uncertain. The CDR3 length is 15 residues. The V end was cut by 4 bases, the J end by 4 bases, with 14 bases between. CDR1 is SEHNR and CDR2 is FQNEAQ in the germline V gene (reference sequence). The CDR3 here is CASSSATSSNQPQHF. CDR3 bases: TGTGCCAGCAGCTCCGCCACTTCTTCGAATCAGCCCCAGCATTTT.

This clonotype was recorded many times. As DNA, the CDR3 is TGTGCCAGCAGCTACGGAATGAACACTGAAGCTTTCTTT. This codes for CASSYGMNTEAFF. The V and J genes are TRBV7-2 and TRBJ1-1; no reliable D call. Per the germline V gene, CDR1 is SGHTA and CDR2 is FQGNSA. The CDR3 is 13 residues long. V lost 4 bases, J lost 0 bases, and 6 bases lay in between.

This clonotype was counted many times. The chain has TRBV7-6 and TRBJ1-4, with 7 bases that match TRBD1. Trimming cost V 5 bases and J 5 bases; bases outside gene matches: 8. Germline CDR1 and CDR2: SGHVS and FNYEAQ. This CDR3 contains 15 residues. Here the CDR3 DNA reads TGTGCCAGCAGCCCAGGGGGGGCTGAGAATGAAAAACTGTTTTTT. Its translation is CASSPGGAENEKLFF.

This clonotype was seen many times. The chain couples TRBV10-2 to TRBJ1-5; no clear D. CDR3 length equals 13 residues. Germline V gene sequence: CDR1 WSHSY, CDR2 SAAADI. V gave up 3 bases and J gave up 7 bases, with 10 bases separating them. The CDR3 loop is CASSDAEGQPQHF. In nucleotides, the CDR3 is TGCGCCAGCAGTGATGCGGAGGGACAGCCCCAGCATTTT.

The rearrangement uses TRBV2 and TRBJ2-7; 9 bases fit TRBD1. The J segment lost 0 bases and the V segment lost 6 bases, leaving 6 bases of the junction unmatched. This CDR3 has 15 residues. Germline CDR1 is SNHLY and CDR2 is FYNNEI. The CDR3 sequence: CASSETGGSSYEQYF. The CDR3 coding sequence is TGTGCCAGCAGCGAGACAGGGGGGAGCTCCTACGAGCAGTACTTC.

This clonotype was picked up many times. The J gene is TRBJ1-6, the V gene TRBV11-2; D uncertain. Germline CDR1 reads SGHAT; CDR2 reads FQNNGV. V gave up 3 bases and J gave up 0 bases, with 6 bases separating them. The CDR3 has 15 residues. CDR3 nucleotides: TGTGCCAGCAGCTTTTCAAGCTCCTATAATTCACCCCTCCACTTT. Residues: CASSFSSSYNSPLHF.

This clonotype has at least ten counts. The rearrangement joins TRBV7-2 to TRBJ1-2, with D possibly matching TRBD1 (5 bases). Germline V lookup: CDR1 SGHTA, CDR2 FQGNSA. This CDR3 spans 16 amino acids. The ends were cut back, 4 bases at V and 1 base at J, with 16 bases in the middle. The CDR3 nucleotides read TGTGCCAGCAGCTCGAAGAGACGGGACGGTAACTATGGCTACACCTTC. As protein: CASSSKRRDGNYGYTF. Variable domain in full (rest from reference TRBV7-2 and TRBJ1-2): GAGVSQSPSNKVTEKGKDVELRCDPISGHTALYWYRQSLGQGLEFLIYFQGNSAPDKSGLPSDRFSAERTGGSVSTLTIQRTQQEDSAVYLCASSSKRRDGNYGYTFGSGTRLTVV.

The CDR3 reads CASSTMVNEQFF. The CDR3 DNA reads TGTGCCAGCAGCACCATGGTCAATGAGCAGTTCTTC. The chain is built from TRBV6-2 or TRBV6-3 and TRBJ2-1; no clear D. The CDR3 has 12 residues. CDR1 is MNHEY and CDR2 is SVGEGT in the germline V gene. The V end was cut by 6 bases, the J end by 6 bases, with 9 bases between.

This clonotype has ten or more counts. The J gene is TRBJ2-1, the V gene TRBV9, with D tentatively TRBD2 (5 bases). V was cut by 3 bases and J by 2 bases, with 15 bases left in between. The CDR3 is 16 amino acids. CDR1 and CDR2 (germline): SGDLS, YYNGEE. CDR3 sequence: CASSEDPSITYNEQFF. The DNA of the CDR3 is TGTGCCAGCAGCGAAGACCCTAGCATCACCTACAATGAGCAGTTCTTC.

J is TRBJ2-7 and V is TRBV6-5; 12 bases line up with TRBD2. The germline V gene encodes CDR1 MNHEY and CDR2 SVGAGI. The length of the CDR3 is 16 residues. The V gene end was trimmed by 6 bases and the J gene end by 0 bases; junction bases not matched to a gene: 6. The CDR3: CASSWTSGKSSYEQYF. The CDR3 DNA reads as TGTGCCAGCAGCTGGACTAGCGGGAAAAGCTCCTACGAGCAGTACTTC.

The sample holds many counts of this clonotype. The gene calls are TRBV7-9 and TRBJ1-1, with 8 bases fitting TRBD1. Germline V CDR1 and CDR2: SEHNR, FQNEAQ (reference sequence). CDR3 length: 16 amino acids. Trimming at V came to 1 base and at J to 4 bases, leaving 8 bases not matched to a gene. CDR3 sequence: CASSLEAGGAGTEAFF. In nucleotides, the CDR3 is TGTGCCAGCAGCTTAGAGGCAGGGGGCGCGGGCACTGAAGCTTTCTTT.